The 4 T cell receptor beta chains in this list originate from one sample, sequenced in a study of neurological immune-mediated disorders. TCRdb fed the 5' RACE reads into MiXCR, producing one record per CDR3 protein. The data hold 45,000 to 50,000 distinct CDR3 sequences, with approximately 4.5% observed a single time. Specimen: PBMCs. All receptors derive from a woman aged 60-75 years with multiple sclerosis.

This clonotype has ten or more counts. This rearrangement joins TRBV10-3 to TRBJ2-3; 7 bases are a match to TRBD2. CDR1 is ENHRY and CDR2 is SYGVKD in the germline V gene. Losses at the gene ends were 4 bases for V and 4 bases for J; bases not matched to a gene: 2. The CDR3 spans 13 residues. The CDR3 spells CAISGGGSDTQYF. The CDR3 nucleotides read TGTGCCATCAGTGGGGGGGGTTCAGATACGCAGTATTTT.

This clonotype was counted at least ten times. J is TRBJ2-3 and V is TRBV20-1; no clear D. The ends were cut back, 5 bases at V and 2 bases at J, with 17 bases in the middle. There are 15 residues in the CDR3. Germline CDR1 is DFQATT and CDR2 is SNEGSKA (reference sequence). The CDR3, as DNA: TGCAGTGCTGAAGACCGGGTCAGCTTCACAGATACGCAGTATTTT. Translating gives CSAEDRVSFTDTQYF.

The V call is TRBV18, the J call TRBJ2-2, with a weak D call TRBD1 (5 bases). V was clipped by 3 bases and J by 4 bases, with 9 bases between them. CDR3 length equals 14 residues. Germline V gene lookup returns CDR1 KGHSH and CDR2 LQKENI. CDR3 loop: CASSPSRATGELFF. CDR3 nucleotides: TGTGCCAGCTCACCCTCCAGGGCCACCGGGGAGCTGTTTTTT.

This clonotype was observed many times. This chain links TRBV6-2 or TRBV6-3 with TRBJ1-4; maybe TRBD1 (6 bases). Trimming removed 6 bases at V and 6 bases at J, with 14 bases between. The V gene's germline CDR1 is MNHEY and CDR2 SVGEGT. The CDR3 sequence is 14 residues long. In DNA form, the CDR3 reads TGTGCCAGCAGCCGGACAGACAGTTATGAAAAACTGTTTTTT. Translated: CASSRTDSYEKLFF.